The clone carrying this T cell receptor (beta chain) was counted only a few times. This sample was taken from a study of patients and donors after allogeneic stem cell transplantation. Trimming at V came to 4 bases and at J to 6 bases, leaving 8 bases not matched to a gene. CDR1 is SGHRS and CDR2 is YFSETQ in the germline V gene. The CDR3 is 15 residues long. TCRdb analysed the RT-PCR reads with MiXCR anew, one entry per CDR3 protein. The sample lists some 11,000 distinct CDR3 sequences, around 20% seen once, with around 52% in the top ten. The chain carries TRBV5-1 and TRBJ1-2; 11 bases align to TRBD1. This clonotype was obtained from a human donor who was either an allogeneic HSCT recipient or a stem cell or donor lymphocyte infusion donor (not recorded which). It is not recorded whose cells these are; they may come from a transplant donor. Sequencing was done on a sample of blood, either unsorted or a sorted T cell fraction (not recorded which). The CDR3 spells CASSRPGQGANGYTF. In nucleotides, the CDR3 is TGCGCCAGCAGCCGACCAGGACAGGGGGCAAATGGCTACACCTTC.